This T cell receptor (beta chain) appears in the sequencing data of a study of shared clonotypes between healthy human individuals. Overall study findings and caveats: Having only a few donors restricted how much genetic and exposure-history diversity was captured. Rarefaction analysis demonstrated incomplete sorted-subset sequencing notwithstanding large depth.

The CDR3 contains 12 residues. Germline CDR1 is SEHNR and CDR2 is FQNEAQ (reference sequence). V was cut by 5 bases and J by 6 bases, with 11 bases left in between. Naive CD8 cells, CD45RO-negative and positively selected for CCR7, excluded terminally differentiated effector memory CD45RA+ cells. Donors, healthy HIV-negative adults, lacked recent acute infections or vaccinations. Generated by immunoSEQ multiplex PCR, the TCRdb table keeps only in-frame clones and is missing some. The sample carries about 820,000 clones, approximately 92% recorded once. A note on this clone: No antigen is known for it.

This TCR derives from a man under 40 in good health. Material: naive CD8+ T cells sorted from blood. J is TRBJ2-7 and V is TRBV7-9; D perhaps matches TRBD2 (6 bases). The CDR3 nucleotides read TGTGCCAGCAGCCGGGACTCCCGCGAGCAGTACTTC. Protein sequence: CASSRDSREQYF.